The clone carrying this TCR beta chain has just one count. At one end, the junction sequence differs from germline, possibly due to a read error. The investigators made TCR beta cDNA from about 510 ng total RNA, using a constant-region primer. Investigators got TCR beta libraries out of three nested multiplex PCR rounds, done with slightly modified ARM-PCR. Running 9 to 10 cycles apiece, the first two PCR rounds relied on TRBV1-TRBV30 forward primers together with a C-beta reverse primer. Each CDR3 protein is one row after TCRdb ran MiXCR on the multiplex PCR reads. The sample shows tens of thousands of distinct CDR3 sequences, about 68% of them seen only once. Germline V gene data show CDR1 as SGHKS and CDR2 as YYEKEE (reference sequence). The CDR3 totals 16 residues. The data were taken from a study of tumor-infiltrating lymphocytes in primary liver carcinoma. Taking about 19-32 mg of unsorted bulk tissue, the authors co-extracted RNA and DNA.

The origin of this receptor is a man aged 40-49 years with primary liver carcinoma and hepatitis B virus infection. The sequenced material came from liver tumor tissue from sampling region 2. Subset reported: tumor region T2, inferior pole. The V call is TRBV5-5, the J call TRBJ2-7, with 7 bases fitting TRBD2. CDR3 nucleotide sequence: TGTGCCAGCAGCAGCCCTGGGGGGGTCGGCTCCTACCAGCAGTACTTC. This sequence encodes CASSSPGGVGSYQQYF.